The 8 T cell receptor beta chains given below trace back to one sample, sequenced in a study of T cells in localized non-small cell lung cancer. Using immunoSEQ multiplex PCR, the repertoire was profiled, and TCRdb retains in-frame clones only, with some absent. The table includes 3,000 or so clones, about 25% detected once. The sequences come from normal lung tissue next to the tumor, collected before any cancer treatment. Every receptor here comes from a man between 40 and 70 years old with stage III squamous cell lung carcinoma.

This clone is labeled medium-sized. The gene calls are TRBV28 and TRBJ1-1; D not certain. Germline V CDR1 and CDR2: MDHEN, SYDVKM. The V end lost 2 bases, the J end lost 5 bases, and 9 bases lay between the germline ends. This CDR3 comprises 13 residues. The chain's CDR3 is CASSLDSRTEAFF. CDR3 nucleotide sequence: TGTGCCAGCAGTTTAGATTCCAGGACTGAAGCTTTCTTT.

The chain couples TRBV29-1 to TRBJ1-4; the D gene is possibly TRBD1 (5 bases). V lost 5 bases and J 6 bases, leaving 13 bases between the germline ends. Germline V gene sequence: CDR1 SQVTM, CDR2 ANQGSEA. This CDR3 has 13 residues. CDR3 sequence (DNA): TGCAGCGTTAAAGGCAGGGTAGATGAAAAACTGTTTTTT. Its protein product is CSVKGRVDEKLFF.

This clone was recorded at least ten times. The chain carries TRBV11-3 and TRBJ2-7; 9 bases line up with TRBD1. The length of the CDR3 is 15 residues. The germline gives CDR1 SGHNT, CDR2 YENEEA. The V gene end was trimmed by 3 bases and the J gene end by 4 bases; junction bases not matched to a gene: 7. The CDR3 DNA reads TGTGCCAGCAGCTTGGTGGGGACAGGGTATTACGAGCAGTACTTC. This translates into CASSLVGTGYYEQYF.

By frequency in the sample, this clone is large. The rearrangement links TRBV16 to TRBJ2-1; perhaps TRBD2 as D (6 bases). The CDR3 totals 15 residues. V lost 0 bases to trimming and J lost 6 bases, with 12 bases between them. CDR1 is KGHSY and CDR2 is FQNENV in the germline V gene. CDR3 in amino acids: CASSQSVVGGNEQFF. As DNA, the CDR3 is TGTGCCAGCAGCCAATCGGTGGTCGGGGGCAATGAGCAGTTCTTC.

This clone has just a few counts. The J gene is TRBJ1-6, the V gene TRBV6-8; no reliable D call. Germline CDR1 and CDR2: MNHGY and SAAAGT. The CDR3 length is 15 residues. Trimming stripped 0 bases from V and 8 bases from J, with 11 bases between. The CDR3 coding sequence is TGTGCCAGCAGTTACTCTGGCCTCCGGCATTCACCCCTCCACTTT. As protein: CASSYSGLRHSPLHF.

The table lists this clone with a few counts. The CDR3 DNA reads as TGTGCCAGCAGCCAGCCCTTTCACACAGATACGCAGTATTTT. Its translation is CASSQPFHTDTQYF. The V call is TRBV7-2, the J call TRBJ2-3; no reliable D call. V was shortened by 5 bases and J by 2 bases, with 11 bases between the two germline ends. Per the germline V gene, CDR1 is SGHTA and CDR2 is FQGNSA. CDR3 length: 14 amino acids.

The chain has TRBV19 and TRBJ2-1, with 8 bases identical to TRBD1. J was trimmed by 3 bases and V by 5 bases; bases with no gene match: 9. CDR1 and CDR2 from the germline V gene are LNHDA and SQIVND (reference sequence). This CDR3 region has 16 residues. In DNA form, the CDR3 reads TGTGCCAGTAGTTCAGTGACAGGGGATATCTACAATGAGCAGTTCTTC. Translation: CASSSVTGDIYNEQFF.

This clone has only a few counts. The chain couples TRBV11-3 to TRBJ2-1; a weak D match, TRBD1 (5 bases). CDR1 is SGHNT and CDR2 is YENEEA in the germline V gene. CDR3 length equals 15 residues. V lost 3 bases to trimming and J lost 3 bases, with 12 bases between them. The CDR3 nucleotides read TGTGCCAGCAGCTTGGGGCAAACGCTCTACAATGAGCAGTTCTTC. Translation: CASSLGQTLYNEQFF.